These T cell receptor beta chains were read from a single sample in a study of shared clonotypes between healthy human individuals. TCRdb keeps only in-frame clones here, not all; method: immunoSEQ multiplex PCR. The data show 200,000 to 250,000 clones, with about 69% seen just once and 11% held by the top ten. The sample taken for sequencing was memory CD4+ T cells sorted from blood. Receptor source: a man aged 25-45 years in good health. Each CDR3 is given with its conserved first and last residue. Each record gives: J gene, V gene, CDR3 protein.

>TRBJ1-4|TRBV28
CASSLGGKLFF
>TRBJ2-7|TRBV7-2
CASSLRGHSYEQYF
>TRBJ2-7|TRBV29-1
CSVETSGVSEQYF
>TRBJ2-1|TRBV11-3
CASSWTGGEQFF
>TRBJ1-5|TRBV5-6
CASSLGGNNQPQHF
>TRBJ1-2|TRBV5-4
CASSLNPSRGYTF
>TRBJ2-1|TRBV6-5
CASSYLAYNEQFF
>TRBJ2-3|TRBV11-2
CASSLTGLDTQYF
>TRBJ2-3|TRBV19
CASSTYRGSTDTQYF
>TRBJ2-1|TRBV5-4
CASSLDRTSGRAGSNEQFF
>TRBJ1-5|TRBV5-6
CASSFGGKGWSNQPQHF
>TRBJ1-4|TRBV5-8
CASSFRTTNEKLFF
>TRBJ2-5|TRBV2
CASSGAGQETQYF
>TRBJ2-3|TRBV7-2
CASSPQGGSTQYF
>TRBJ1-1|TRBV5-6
CASSKTPGQGSEAFF
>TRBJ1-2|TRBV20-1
CSAREVHGYTF
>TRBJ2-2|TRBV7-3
CASSLEVGAGELFF
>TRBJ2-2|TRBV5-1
CASSALQGGGGELFF
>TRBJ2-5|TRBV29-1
CSVVWGLAGLQETQYF
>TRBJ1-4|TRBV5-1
CASSLVDPLEKLFF
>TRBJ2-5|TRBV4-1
CASSQGSGETQETQYF
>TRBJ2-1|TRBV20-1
CGASIHNEQFF
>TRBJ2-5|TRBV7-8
CASSPTWTGIEGLTETQYF
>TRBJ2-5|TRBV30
CAWKGLAQETQYF
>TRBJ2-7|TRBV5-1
CASNPGKILTYEQYF
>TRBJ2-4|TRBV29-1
CSVIYHSGSIQYF
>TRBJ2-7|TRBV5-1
CASSFDRGYEQYF
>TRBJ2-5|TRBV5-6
CASSVDRGHRIQETQYF
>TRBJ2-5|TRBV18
CASSPISRAKETQYF
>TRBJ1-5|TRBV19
CATQDRSPNQPQHF
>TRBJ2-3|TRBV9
CASSVRPQPPDTQYF
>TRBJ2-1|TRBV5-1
CASSLVGDREQFF
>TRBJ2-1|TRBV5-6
CASSRVGVGGEQFF
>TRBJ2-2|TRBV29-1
CSVRKGTMNTGELFF
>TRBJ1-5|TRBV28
CASRPRVTRQPQHF
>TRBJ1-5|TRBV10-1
CASKKGPDIPGGNQPQHF
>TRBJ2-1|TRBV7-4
CASRGERSYNEQFF
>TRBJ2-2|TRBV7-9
CASSLVRAGPNTGELFF
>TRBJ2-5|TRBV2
CASSDRGRETQYF
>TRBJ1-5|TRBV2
CASRRGAGNQPQHF
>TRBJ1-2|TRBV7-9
CASSQIYGYTF
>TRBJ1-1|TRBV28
CASSYRQGLGAFF
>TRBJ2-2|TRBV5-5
CASSLLGSPNTGELFF
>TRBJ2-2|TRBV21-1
CASSKGDSRTRGIMRRELFF
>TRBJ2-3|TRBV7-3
CASSSGLSSATDTQYF
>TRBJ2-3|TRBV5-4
CASSLDPGLAGTDTQYF
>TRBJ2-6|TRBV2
CASSYSVVSGANVLTF
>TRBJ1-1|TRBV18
CASSPGAPGAGNTEAFF
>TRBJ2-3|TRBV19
CASRTGGVDTQYF
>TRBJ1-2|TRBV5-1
CASSGGTGGALGYTF
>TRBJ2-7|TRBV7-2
CASSLEARIYEQYF
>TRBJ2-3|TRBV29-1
CSVLFTGAITDTQYF
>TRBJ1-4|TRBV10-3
CAIRGQGANEKLFF